This is a list of T cell receptor beta chains from one sample in a study of cytomegalovirus exposure and HLA in healthy donors. Here immunoSEQ multiplex PCR was the method, and the copy in TCRdb shows in-frame clones only, minus some. The sample holds approximately 220,000 clones; approximately 79% are singletons and the top ten take approximately 2%. Sequencing was carried out using PBMCs. The receptors stem from a male donor in good health and CMV-seronegative. The CDR3 runs from the conserved cysteine through the conserved F or W. The order of the fields is D gene, J gene, V gene, CDR3 protein, CDR3 DNA. D genes are given only for firm matches.

D gene: NA
J gene: TRBJ2-2
V gene: TRBV30
CDR3 protein: CAWSVRSGEGYTGELFF
CDR3 DNA: TGTGCCTGGAGCGTCCGTTCAGGGGAGGGGTACACCGGGGAGCTGTTTTTT

D gene: NA
J gene: TRBJ2-7
V gene: TRBV13
CDR3 protein: CASSLRKDSSYEQYF
CDR3 DNA: TGTGCCAGCAGCTTACGCAAGGACAGTTCCTACGAGCAGTACTTC

D gene: NA
J gene: TRBJ1-2
V gene: TRBV7-9
CDR3 protein: CASSYRGGGKNGYTF
CDR3 DNA: TGTGCCAGCAGCTATCGGGGAGGAGGAAAAAATGGCTACACCTTC

D gene: TRBD1
J gene: TRBJ2-3
V gene: TRBV6-6
CDR3 protein: CASSRTGQVQRDTQYF
CDR3 DNA: TGTGCCAGCAGTAGAACAGGACAGGTCCAACGAGATACGCAGTATTTT

D gene: NA
J gene: TRBJ2-1
V gene: TRBV9
CDR3 protein: CASSGGGDEQFF
CDR3 DNA: TGTGCCAGCAGCGGAGGAGGAGATGAGCAGTTCTTC

D gene: TRBD1
J gene: TRBJ2-3
V gene: TRBV13
CDR3 protein: CASSLAGTGGSDTQYF
CDR3 DNA: TGTGCCAGCAGCTTAGCCGGGACAGGGGGATCAGATACGCAGTATTTT

D gene: NA
J gene: TRBJ2-5
V gene: TRBV15
CDR3 protein: CATSMGLQETQYF
CDR3 DNA: TGTGCCACCAGCATGGGGCTACAAGAGACCCAGTACTTC

D gene: TRBD1
J gene: TRBJ1-2
V gene: TRBV28
CDR3 protein: CASSLGQHYGYTF
CDR3 DNA: TGTGCCAGCAGCCTGGGACAGCACTATGGCTACACCTTC

D gene: TRBD2
J gene: TRBJ2-1
V gene: TRBV7-6
CDR3 protein: CASSLVYGGGSEQFF
CDR3 DNA: TGTGCCAGCAGCTTAGTTTACGGGGGGGGGTCGGAGCAGTTCTTC

D gene: TRBD1
J gene: TRBJ1-1
V gene: TRBV5-1
CDR3 protein: CASSFGTGAPQEEAFF
CDR3 DNA: TGCGCCAGCAGCTTTGGGACAGGGGCACCCCAGGAGGAAGCTTTCTTT